The rows below give T cell receptor beta chains drawn from one sample of a study of T cell responses to AZD1222 COVID-19 vaccine. The data were produced by immunoSEQ multiplex PCR, yet TCRdb's version contains in-frame clones alone and is incomplete. Of 180,000 or so clones in the sample, 80% to 90% are singletons; the top ten hold roughly 8%. The sample was peripheral blood, taken on day 0 of AZD1222 vaccination. All receptors derive from an adult in good health. The CDR3 runs from the conserved cysteine through the conserved F or W. D genes are given only for firm matches. Clone size is stated in some rows and not others, as once, few, many or a class when expanded.

CDR3: CATSDPYRGEQYF; DNA: TGTGCCACCAGTGACCCATATAGGGGTGAGCAGTACTTC; D: NA; size: once; J: TRBJ2-7; V: TRBV24-1
CDR3: CASSAHDLGTYEQYF; DNA: TGTGCCAGCAGCGCGCACGACCTCGGGACCTACGAGCAGTACTTC; D: NA; size: NA; J: TRBJ2-7; V: TRBV9
CDR3: CASSLGSGQGAQPQHF; DNA: TGTGCCAGCAGCTTAGGTTCGGGACAGGGGGCTCAGCCCCAGCATTTT; D: TRBD1; size: few; J: TRBJ1-5; V: TRBV7-9
CDR3: CASSLRVQGGGYTF; DNA: TGTGCCAGCAGCTTACGGGTACAGGGGGGCGGCTACACCTTC; D: TRBD1; size: NA; J: TRBJ1-2; V: TRBV7-8
CDR3: CASSQDRGDRDQPQHF; DNA: TGCGCCAGCAGCCAAGATAGGGGGGACAGGGACCAGCCCCAGCATTTT; D: TRBD1; size: NA; J: TRBJ1-5; V: TRBV4-3
CDR3: CASSGSSGDYQPQHF; DNA: TGTGCCAGCAGCGGGAGCTCAGGGGACTATCAGCCCCAGCATTTT; D: NA; size: many; J: TRBJ1-5; V: TRBV7-9
CDR3: CASSKDRNENTIYF; DNA: TGTGCCAGCAGCAAAGACAGAAATGAAAACACCATATATTTT; D: NA; size: NA; J: TRBJ1-3; V: TRBV11-1
CDR3: CASSREGTSTDTQYF; DNA: TGTGCCAGCAGCCGAGAGGGGACGAGCACAGATACGCAGTATTTT; D: NA; size: NA; J: TRBJ2-3; V: TRBV7-3
CDR3: CASSIELAGGGDTQYF; DNA: TGTGCCAGTAGTATAGAACTAGCGGGGGGCGGTGATACGCAGTATTTT; D: TRBD2; size: NA; J: TRBJ2-3; V: TRBV19
CDR3: CSVWIYRVGEQYF; DNA: TGCAGCGTATGGATCTACAGGGTCGGCGAGCAGTACTTC; D: NA; size: NA; J: TRBJ2-7; V: TRBV29-1
CDR3: CASSEAPRGTNTIYF; DNA: TGTGCCAGCAGTGAAGCGCCCAGGGGTACAAACACCATATATTTT; D: NA; size: NA; J: TRBJ1-3; V: TRBV2
CDR3: CASSPRLDQETQYF; DNA: TGTGCCAGCAGCCCCCGCCTAGACCAAGAGACCCAGTACTTC; D: NA; size: once; J: TRBJ2-5; V: TRBV28
CDR3: CASSGLTGGDQPQHF; DNA: TGTGCCAGCTCAGGCCTGACAGGCGGGGATCAGCCCCAGCATTTT; D: NA; size: few; J: TRBJ1-5; V: TRBV18
CDR3: CASSSDTLNTEAFF; DNA: TGTGCCAGCAGTTCGGATACACTGAACACTGAAGCTTTCTTT; D: NA; size: NA; J: TRBJ1-1; V: TRBV6-5
CDR3: CASSLSQRGAYNEQFF; DNA: TGCGCCAGCAGCTTGAGCCAGCGGGGGGCCTACAATGAGCAGTTCTTC; D: TRBD2; size: NA; J: TRBJ2-1; V: TRBV5-1
CDR3: CASSPIGMRNTEAFF; DNA: TGTGCCAGCAGCCCAATTGGGATGCGGAACACTGAAGCTTTCTTT; D: NA; size: NA; J: TRBJ1-1; V: TRBV5-5
CDR3: CASSPAGQPDSGANVLTF; DNA: TGTGCCAGCTCACCCGCTGGTCAACCCGACTCTGGGGCCAACGTCCTGACTTTC; D: NA; size: NA; J: TRBJ2-6; V: TRBV18
CDR3: CASSLGPATGGRSPLHF; DNA: TGTGCCAGCAGCTTAGGGCCCGCAACAGGGGGCAGGTCACCCCTCCACTTT; D: TRBD1; size: NA; J: TRBJ1-6; V: TRBV7-9
CDR3: CASSLNQQNSPLHF; DNA: TGCGCCAGCAGCTTGAATCAGCAAAATTCACCCCTCCACTTT; D: NA; size: once; J: TRBJ1-6; V: TRBV5-1
CDR3: CASSLVAGKYEQYF; DNA: TGTGCCAGCAGCTTAGTGGCAGGGAAATACGAGCAGTACTTC; D: NA; size: NA; J: TRBJ2-7; V: TRBV11-2
CDR3: CASRGAGKGGQPQHF; DNA: TGTGCCAGCCGGGGGGCGGGGAAGGGCGGTCAGCCCCAGCATTTT; D: NA; size: NA; J: TRBJ1-5; V: TRBV6-5
CDR3: CASNPTGGSNQPQHF; DNA: TGTGCCAGCAACCCTACAGGGGGAAGCAATCAGCCCCAGCATTTT; D: TRBD1; size: NA; J: TRBJ1-5; V: TRBV6-5
CDR3: CASSQDRQGKNTEAFF; DNA: TGCGCCAGCAGCCAAGATCGACAGGGTAAGAACACTGAAGCTTTCTTT; D: TRBD1; size: NA; J: TRBJ1-1; V: TRBV4-3
CDR3: CASRGTGAPYEQYF; DNA: TGTGCCAGCAGGGGGACAGGGGCCCCCTACGAGCAGTACTTC; D: TRBD1; size: once; J: TRBJ2-7; V: TRBV11-2
CDR3: CASQGGSGQPQHF; DNA: TGTGCCTCTCAGGGGGGATCAGGTCAGCCCCAGCATTTT; D: TRBD1; size: NA; J: TRBJ1-5; V: TRBV19
CDR3: CASSIGTASTDTQYF; DNA: TGTGCCAGTAGTATCGGGACAGCGAGCACAGATACGCAGTATTTT; D: TRBD1; size: once; J: TRBJ2-3; V: TRBV19
CDR3: CASSSAGENQETQYF; DNA: TGTGCCAGCAGTTCCGCCGGGGAAAACCAAGAGACCCAGTACTTC; D: NA; size: NA; J: TRBJ2-5; V: TRBV5-6
CDR3: CASSSDRYGYTF; DNA: TGTGCCAGCAGCTCTGACAGATATGGCTACACCTTC; D: NA; size: once; J: TRBJ1-2; V: TRBV7-9
CDR3: CASTRGEQETQYF; DNA: TGTGCCAGCACCCGGGGGGAGCAAGAGACCCAGTACTTC; D: TRBD2; size: once; J: TRBJ2-5; V: TRBV6-5
CDR3: CASSFWGVAGGAGTEAFF; DNA: TGTGCCAGCAGTTTCTGGGGGGTGGCAGGGGGCGCGGGGACTGAAGCTTTCTTT; D: TRBD1; size: NA; J: TRBJ1-1; V: TRBV27
CDR3: CASSPAGGRYEQYF; DNA: TGTGCCAGCAGTCCAGCGGGAGGGAGGTACGAGCAGTACTTC; D: TRBD2; size: NA; J: TRBJ2-7; V: TRBV27
CDR3: CASSLEARMNTEAFF; DNA: TGCGCCAGCAGCTTGGAGGCTCGTATGAACACTGAAGCTTTCTTT; D: NA; size: NA; J: TRBJ1-1; V: TRBV5-1
CDR3: CASSTEGATDTQYF; DNA: TGTGCCAGCAGTACCGAGGGGGCCACAGATACGCAGTATTTT; D: TRBD1; size: NA; J: TRBJ2-3; V: TRBV2